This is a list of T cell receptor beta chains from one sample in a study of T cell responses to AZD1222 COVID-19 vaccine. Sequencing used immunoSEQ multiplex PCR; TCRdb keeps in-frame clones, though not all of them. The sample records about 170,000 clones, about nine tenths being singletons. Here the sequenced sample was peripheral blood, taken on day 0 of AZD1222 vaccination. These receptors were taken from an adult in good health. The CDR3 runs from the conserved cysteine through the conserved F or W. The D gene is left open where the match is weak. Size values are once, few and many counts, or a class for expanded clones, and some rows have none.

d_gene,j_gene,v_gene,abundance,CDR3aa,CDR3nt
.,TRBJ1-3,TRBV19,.,CASSIQNTIYF,TGTGCCAGTTCTATACAAAACACCATATATTTT
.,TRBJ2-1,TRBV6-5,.,CASSYSNEQFF,TGTGCCAGCAGTTACTCCAATGAGCAGTTCTTC
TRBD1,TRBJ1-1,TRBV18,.,CASSPNRGEANTEAFF,TGTGCCAGCTCACCTAACAGGGGAGAGGCCAACACTGAAGCTTTCTTT
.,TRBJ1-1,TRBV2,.,CASRDIDTEFDMNTEAFF,TGTGCCAGCAGAGACATTGACACGGAATTTGACATGAACACTGAAGCTTTCTTT
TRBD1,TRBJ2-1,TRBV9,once,CASSFGTGGNEQFF,TGTGCCAGCAGCTTCGGGACAGGGGGCAATGAGCAGTTCTTC
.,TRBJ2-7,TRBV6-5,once,CASSYSGDVYYEQYF,TGTGCCAGCAGTTACTCGGGGGACGTTTACTACGAGCAGTACTTC
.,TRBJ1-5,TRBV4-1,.,CASSQIDPNQPQHF,TGCGCCAGCAGCCAAATAGACCCTAATCAGCCCCAGCATTTT
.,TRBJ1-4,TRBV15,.,CATSVFWNEKLFF,TGTGCCACCAGCGTATTTTGGAATGAAAAACTGTTTTTT
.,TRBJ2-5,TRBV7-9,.,CASSPGTPGTQYF,TGTGCCAGCAGCCCCGGGACACCTGGGACCCAGTACTTC
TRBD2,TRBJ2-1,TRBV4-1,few,CASSQDGGSSYNEQFF,TGCGCCAGCAGCCAAGATGGCGGGAGCTCCTACAATGAGCAGTTCTTC
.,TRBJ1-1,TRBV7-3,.,CASSLQGGLNTEAFF,TGTGCCAGCAGCCTCCAGGGAGGGCTGAACACTGAAGCTTTCTTT
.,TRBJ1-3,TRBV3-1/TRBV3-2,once,CASSQEDSGNTIYF,TGTGCCAGCAGCCAAGAGGACTCTGGAAACACCATATATTTT
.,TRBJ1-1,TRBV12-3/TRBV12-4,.,CASSTYRGAEAFF,TGTGCCAGCAGTACGTATAGGGGAGCTGAAGCTTTCTTT
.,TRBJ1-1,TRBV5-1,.,CASSLTGTGNTEAFF,TGCGCCAGCAGCTTAACCGGGACTGGGAACACTGAAGCTTTCTTT
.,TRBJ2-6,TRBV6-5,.,CASSYSTSGANVLTF,TGTGCCAGCAGTTACTCGACGTCTGGGGCCAACGTCCTGACTTTC
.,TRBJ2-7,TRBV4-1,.,CASSQGSVGGPWSYEQYF,TGCGCCAGCAGCCAAGGATCCGTGGGGGGCCCGTGGTCCTACGAGCAGTACTTC
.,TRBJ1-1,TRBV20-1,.,CSVEMNTEAFF,TGCAGTGTTGAAATGAACACTGAAGCTTTCTTT
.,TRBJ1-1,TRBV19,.,CASIPTGRWGEAFF,TGTGCCAGTATCCCGACAGGCCGGTGGGGTGAAGCTTTCTTT
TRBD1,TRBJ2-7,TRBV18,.,CASSRDSPSWEQYF,TGTGCCAGCTCACGGGACAGTCCCTCGTGGGAGCAGTACTTC
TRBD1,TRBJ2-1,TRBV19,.,CASSIDPPGTGNYNEQFF,TGTGCCAGTAGTATAGATCCACCCGGGACAGGGAATTACAATGAGCAGTTCTTC
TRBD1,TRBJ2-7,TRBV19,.,CASSIGTGGAKQYF,TGTGCCAGTAGTATTGGGACAGGGGGCGCGAAGCAGTACTTC